Presented here are 25 T cell receptor beta chains from one specimen sequenced in a study of patients and donors after allogeneic stem cell transplantation. One entry per CDR3 protein, called by TCRdb with MiXCR from the RT-PCR reads. The profile covers fewer than 15,000 distinct CDR3 sequences, with about 23% appearing a single time and 45% to 55% taken by the ten largest. Sequencing was performed on blood, either unsorted or a sorted T cell fraction (not recorded which). The receptors were gathered from a human donor who was either an allogeneic HSCT recipient or a stem cell or donor lymphocyte infusion donor (not recorded which). It is not recorded whose cells these are; they may come from a transplant donor.

For this clonotype: Its ends do not fully match the called genes, so a read error is possible. This chain connects TRBV6-2 or TRBV6-3 to TRBJ2-7; no definite D call. This CDR3 region has 11 residues. Germline V lookup: CDR1 MNHEY, CDR2 SVGEGT. As DNA, the CDR3 is TGTGCCAGCAGTGACTCCTACGAGCAGTACTTC. Translating gives CASSDSYEQYF.

The chain joins TRBV7-9 to TRBJ1-2; D is unclear. Trimming pared 1 base from V and 8 bases from J, leaving 8 bases between. This CDR3 is built from 12 residues. Germline-derived CDR1 and CDR2 are SEHNR and FQNEAQ (reference sequence). CDR3 bases: TGTGCCAGCAGCTTAGGAAAGGGAGGCTACACCTTC. Amino acid sequence: CASSLGKGGYTF.

The CDR3 loop reads CASSFRGTRDYGYTF. CDR3 nucleotide sequence: TGCGCCAGTTCTTTTAGGGGGACCAGGGACTATGGCTACACCTTC. This chain uses TRBV4-1 with TRBJ1-2, with D maybe TRBD1 (6 bases). Germline V gene lookup returns CDR1 MGHRA and CDR2 YSYEKL. V was clipped by 9 bases and J by 3 bases, with 20 bases between them. The length of the CDR3 is 15 residues.

This clonotype was detected only a few times. The DNA of the CDR3 is TGTGCCAGCAGCACGGACAGGGACTATGGCTACACCTTC. Translated: CASSTDRDYGYTF. The rearrangement joins TRBV6-6 to TRBJ1-2; 8 nucleotides match TRBD1. The CDR3 is 13 amino acids. V shed 6 bases and J 3 bases; nucleotides not matched to a gene: 3. Germline CDR1 MNHNY, CDR2 SVGAGI (reference sequence).

As for this clonotype: Mismatch with germline at one junction end may stem from a read error. The chain recombines TRBV12-3 or TRBV12-4 with TRBJ2-5, with 9 bases that match TRBD2. The CDR3 extends over 13 amino acids. For the CDR3, the DNA is TGTGCCAGCAGTATAGCGGGAGTGGAGACCCAGTACTTC. It is translated as CASSIAGVETQYF.

This clonotype turned up a few times. The chain joins TRBV6-5 to TRBJ2-1, with D possibly being TRBD1 or TRBD2 (5 bases each). CDR1 and CDR2 from the germline V gene are MNHEY and SVGAGI. The CDR3 length is 19 residues. V lost 7 bases to trimming and J lost 1 base, with 26 bases between them. This CDR3 is CASNPGARIRTSSYNEQFF. CDR3 DNA: TGTGCCAGCAACCCCGGGGCCCGAATCCGAACCTCTTCCTACAATGAGCAGTTCTTC.

V gene TRBV28 combines with J gene TRBJ2-4; 9 nucleotides align to TRBD1. The CDR3 length is 13 residues. The germline gives CDR1 MDHEN, CDR2 SYDVKM. V lost 2 bases, J lost 8 bases, and 1 base stayed unmatched. As DNA, the CDR3 is TGTGCCAGCAGTTTACGGGACAGGGACATTCAGTACTTC. Protein sequence: CASSLRDRDIQYF.

The gene calls are TRBV5-6 and TRBJ1-5; D gene uncertain. This CDR3 spans 13 amino acids. Germline loops: CDR1 SGHDT, CDR2 YYEEEE. Trimming left V 2 bases short and J 8 bases short, with 11 bases between. DNA for the CDR3: TGTGCCAGCAGCTTTTCGGGCCGGGAGCCCCAGCATTTT. Encoded protein: CASSFSGREPQHF.

The rearrangement joins TRBV6-2 or TRBV6-3 to TRBJ2-1; TRBD2 matches at 8 bases. J lost 7 bases, V lost 6 bases, and 20 bases had no gene match. The V gene's germline CDR1 is MNHEY and CDR2 SVGEGT. This CDR3 has 18 residues. CDR3 amino acids: CASSASRLARSSGNEQFF. The CDR3 DNA follows: TGTGCCAGCAGCGCTAGCCGACTAGCGCGCTCTTCTGGGAATGAGCAGTTCTTC.

This sequence joins TRBV7-6 and TRBJ2-7; 10 bases are shared with TRBD2. Losses at the gene ends were 0 bases for V and 4 bases for J; bases not matched to a gene: 3. Germline CDR1 SGHVS, CDR2 FNYEAQ. This CDR3 region has 15 residues. CDR3 residues: CASSLAPAGGYEQYF. DNA for the CDR3: TGTGCCAGCAGCTTAGCCCCAGCGGGAGGGTACGAGCAGTACTTC.

The V and J genes are TRBV9 and TRBJ2-2; 10 nucleotides line up with TRBD2. The CDR3 consists of 17 residues. Germline CDR1 and CDR2: SGDLS and YYNGEE. Germline trimming cut 2 bases from V and 5 bases from J; bases unmatched to any gene: 9. The CDR3 DNA is TGTGCCAGCAGCGTTACTAGCGGGATCATCGGAACCGGGGAGCTGTTTTTT. This translates into CASSVTSGIIGTGELFF.

This clonotype was found a few times. The V gene is TRBV15, the J gene TRBJ1-1, with 7 bases lining up with TRBD1. Unmatched junction bases numbered 7, after V lost 5 bases and J lost 4 bases. CDR3 length equals 14 residues. Germline loops: CDR1 LNHNV, CDR2 YYDKDF (reference sequence). Written as DNA, the CDR3 is TGTGCCACCAGCCTCACAGGGGCCACCACTGAAGCTTTCTTT. This gives the protein CATSLTGATTEAFF. Full variable domain (remainder filled in from reference TRBV15 and TRBJ1-1): DAMVIQNPRYQVTQFGKPVTLSCSQTLNHNVMYWYQQKSSQAPKLLFHYYDKDFNNEADTPDNFQSRRPNTSFCFLDIRSPGLGDTAMYLCATSLTGATTEAFFGQGTRLTVV.

The chain couples TRBV6-5 to TRBJ2-1, with D tentatively TRBD2 (6 bases). This CDR3 is 15 amino acids long. V lost 2 bases and J 1 base, leaving 9 bases between the germline ends. Germline CDR1 MNHEY, CDR2 SVGAGI. CDR3 bases: TGTGCCAGCAGTTACGGAGGGGCTTCCTACAATGAGCAGTTCTTC. Translated, it gives CASSYGGASYNEQFF.

Only a few counts were recorded for this clonotype. V usage is TRBV5-8 and J usage is TRBJ1-1, with 8 bases matching TRBD1. The junction had 11 bases not matched to a gene; V was cut back by 0 bases and J by 1 base. Looked up from germline, CDR1 is SGHTS and CDR2 is YDEGEE. This CDR3 contains 18 residues. CDR3 DNA: TGTGCCAGCAGCTTGGTTGGAACAGGGGGAGCCCCGAACACTGAAGCTTTCTTT. Its translation is CASSLVGTGGAPNTEAFF. The entire variable domain, with the rest obtained from reference TRBV5-8 and TRBJ1-1, is as follows: EAGVTQSPTHLIKTRGQQATLRCSPISGHTSVYWYQQALGLGLQFLLWYDEGEERNRGNFPPRFSGRQFPNYSSELNVNALELEDSALYLCASSLVGTGGAPNTEAFFGQGTRLTVV.

This chain joins TRBV20-1 and TRBJ1-5; weak D call: TRBD1 (6 bases). The V and J ends lost 1 base and 4 bases respectively, with 17 bases between them. The germline CDR1 and CDR2 sequences are DFQATT and SNEGSKA (reference sequence). This CDR3 spans 16 amino acids. Written as DNA, the CDR3 is TGCAGTGCTAGAGTGGGGGGCCGACCTTCGAATCAGCCCCAGCATTTT. It yields the protein CSARVGGRPSNQPQHF.

The J gene is TRBJ2-1, the V gene TRBV7-6; D unclear. From germline, CDR1 is SGHVS and CDR2 FNYEAQ. V was clipped by 5 bases and J by 7 bases, with 6 bases between them. The CDR3 runs 11 residues. CDR3 sequence reads: CASSRLNEQFF. CDR3 sequence (DNA): TGTGCCAGCAGCAGATTAAATGAGCAGTTCTTC.

In this sample, this clonotype turned up a few times. The V gene is TRBV5-6, the J gene TRBJ1-5; D is unclear. Trimming pared 4 bases from V and 3 bases from J, leaving 11 bases between. The CDR3 runs 14 residues. Germline V gene sequence: CDR1 SGHDT, CDR2 YYEEEE. This chain's CDR3 is CASSLEGPNQPQHF. In nucleotides, the CDR3 is TGTGCCAGCAGCCTCGAAGGGCCCAATCAGCCCCAGCATTTT.

J is TRBJ1-6 and V is TRBV5-1, with D perhaps TRBD1 (5 bases). The germline CDR1 and CDR2 sequences are SGHRS and YFSETQ. Trimming took off 4 bases at V and 4 bases at J, with 15 bases between the two ends. The CDR3 sequence is 16 residues long. CDR3 coding DNA: TGCGCCAGCAGCATAGAGCCGGGACCTTATAATTCACCCCTCCACTTT. Translating it yields CASSIEPGPYNSPLHF.

On this clonotype itself: The junction and the germline gene differ at one end; a read error may be behind it. The chain recombines TRBV15 with TRBJ2-1; 8 nucleotides line up with TRBD2. The CDR3 is made up of 11 amino acids. The germline V gene has CDR1 LNHNV and CDR2 YYDKDF (reference sequence). CDR3 nucleotides: TGTGCCACCAGCAGCCATGGACTAGCTAGCTTC. The encoded protein is CATSSHGLASF.

For this clonotype: Possible read error: a much larger clone is one base away. The genes are TRBV12-3 or TRBV12-4 and TRBJ2-4; D perhaps matches TRBD2 (6 bases). The length of the CDR3 is 17 residues. Trimming left V 5 bases short and J 3 bases short, with 20 bases between. CDR3 amino acids: CASSLMAGIWDKNIQYF. The CDR3 region has the DNA TGTGCCAGCAGTCTAATGGCGGGAATTTGGGACAAAAACATTCAGTACTTC.

This chain connects TRBV10-3 to TRBJ2-1; 14 bases match TRBD2. The CDR3 consists of 14 residues. From germline, CDR1 is ENHRY and CDR2 SYGVKD. The ends lost 4 bases at V and 8 bases at J; junction bases unmatched: 1. The CDR3 here is CAISGLAGGDEQFF. CDR3 bases: TGTGCCATCAGTGGACTAGCGGGAGGGGATGAGCAGTTCTTC.

The table lists this clonotype with a few counts. The chain links TRBV25-1 to TRBJ1-3; no reliable D call. The V end was cut by 7 bases, the J end by 0 bases, with 7 bases between. Germline loops: CDR1 MGHDK, CDR2 SYGVNS. There are 13 residues in the CDR3. CDR3 loop: CASIGISGNTIYF. CDR3 sequence (DNA): TGTGCCAGCATAGGGATCTCTGGAAACACCATATATTTT.

This clonotype turned up a few times. The rearrangement links TRBV4-3 to TRBJ1-2, with D tentatively TRBD1 (6 bases). Germline lookup yields CDR1 LGHNA and CDR2 YSLEER. The CDR3 covers 15 residues. Trimming pared 0 bases from V and 6 bases from J, leaving 14 bases between. The DNA of the CDR3 is TGCGCCAGCAGCCAAGATAGGACCAGGGGCCATGGCTACACCTTC. Its translation is CASSQDRTRGHGYTF.

This chain joins TRBV7-2 and TRBJ2-3; D is possibly TRBD1 or TRBD2 (5 bases each). Germline values: CDR1 SGHTA, CDR2 FQGNSA. Trimming took off 1 base at V and 6 bases at J, with 11 bases between the two ends. This CDR3 region has 14 residues. The CDR3 is CASSLGSGQDTQYF. Here the CDR3 DNA reads TGTGCCAGCAGCTTAGGGTCGGGGCAGGATACGCAGTATTTT.

In the case of this clonotype: This may come from a read error, since a much larger clone is one base off. This chain uses TRBV6-5 with TRBJ1-6; no definite D call. This CDR3 spans 12 amino acids. The V gene's germline CDR1 is MNHEY and CDR2 SVGAGI. CDR3: CDSSYSNSPLHF. The CDR3 nucleotides are TGTGACAGCAGTTACTCAAATTCACCCCTCCACTTT.